This T cell receptor (beta chain) was retrieved from a study of blood T cell repertoires in COVID-19. As for the study in general: PBMCs, B-cell-depleted T cells, or T cells provided the cDNA or gDNA that made up the material.

This clone was found once. The Seattle patients, enrolled during active infection, were followed longitudinally. Per the original methods: Amplification of reference gene primers was used by the study to estimate nucleated cell counts. Profiled with immunoSEQ multiplex PCR; TCRdb holds only in-frame clones, not every one. The D gene and trimming were derived from the DNA, and the V and J assignments and clone size from that table. The sample carries around 100,000 clones, roughly nine tenths recorded once. Trimming removed 2 bases from V and 2 bases from J, with 12 bases in between. Germline loops: CDR1 LGHDT, CDR2 YNNKEL (reference sequence). CDR3 length: 16 amino acids.

The V call is TRBV3-1 (or the pseudogene TRBV3-2), the J call TRBJ1-4, with D maybe TRBD1 (6 bases). The sequenced material came from peripheral blood. The TCR sequence derives from a middle-aged man with COVID-19, enrolled during active disease. The CDR3 nucleotides read TGTGCCAGCAGCCAAACAGGGTGGGGCACTAATGAAAAACTGTTTTTT. As protein: CASSQTGWGTNEKLFF.